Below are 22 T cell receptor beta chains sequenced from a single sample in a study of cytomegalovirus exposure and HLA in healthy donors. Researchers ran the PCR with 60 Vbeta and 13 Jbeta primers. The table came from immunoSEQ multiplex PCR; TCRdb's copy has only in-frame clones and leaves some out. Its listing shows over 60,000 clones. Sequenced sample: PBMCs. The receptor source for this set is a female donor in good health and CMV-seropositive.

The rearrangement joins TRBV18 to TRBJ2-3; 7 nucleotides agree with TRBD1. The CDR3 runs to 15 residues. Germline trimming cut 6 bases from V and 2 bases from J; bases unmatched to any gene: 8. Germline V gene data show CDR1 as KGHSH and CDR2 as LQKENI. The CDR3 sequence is CASSLDRANTDTQYF. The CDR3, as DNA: TGTGCCAGCTCCCTCGACAGGGCCAACACAGATACGCAGTATTTT.

The CDR3 nucleotides are TGTGCCAGCAGCTTAAGGGGACTAGTCATTAATACGCAGTATTTT. Amino acid sequence: CASSLRGLVINTQYF. The gene calls are TRBV7-2 and TRBJ2-3; 8 nucleotides match TRBD2. The germline CDR1 and CDR2 sequences are SGHTA and FQGNSA. V was clipped by 2 bases and J by 7 bases; unmatched bases: 8. The CDR3 totals 15 residues.

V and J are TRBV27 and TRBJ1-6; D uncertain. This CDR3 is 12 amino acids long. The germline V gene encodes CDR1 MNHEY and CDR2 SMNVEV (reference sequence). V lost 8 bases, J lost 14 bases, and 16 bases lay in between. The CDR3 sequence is CASHQSGVSLHF. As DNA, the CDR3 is TGTGCCAGCCACCAATCCGGGGTATCCCTCCACTTT.

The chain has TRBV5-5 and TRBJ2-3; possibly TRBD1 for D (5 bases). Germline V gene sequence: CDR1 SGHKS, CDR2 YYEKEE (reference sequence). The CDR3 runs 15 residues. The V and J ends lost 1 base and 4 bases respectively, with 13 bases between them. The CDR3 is CASSLYQGAADTQYF. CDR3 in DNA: TGTGCCAGCAGCTTGTACCAGGGTGCAGCAGATACGCAGTATTTT.

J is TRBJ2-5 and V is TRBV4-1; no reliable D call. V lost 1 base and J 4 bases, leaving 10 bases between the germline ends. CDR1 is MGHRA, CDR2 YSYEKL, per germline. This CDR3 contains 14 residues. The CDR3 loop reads CASSQVIEAETQYF. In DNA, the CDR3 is TGCGCCAGCAGCCAAGTGATAGAGGCAGAGACCCAGTACTTC.

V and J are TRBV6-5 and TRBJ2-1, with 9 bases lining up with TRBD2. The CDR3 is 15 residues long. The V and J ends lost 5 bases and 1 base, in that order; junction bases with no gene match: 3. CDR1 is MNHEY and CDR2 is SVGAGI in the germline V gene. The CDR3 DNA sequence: TGTGCCAGCAGTCTTAGCGGGAGATCCTACAATGAGCAGTTCTTC. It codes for CASSLSGRSYNEQFF.

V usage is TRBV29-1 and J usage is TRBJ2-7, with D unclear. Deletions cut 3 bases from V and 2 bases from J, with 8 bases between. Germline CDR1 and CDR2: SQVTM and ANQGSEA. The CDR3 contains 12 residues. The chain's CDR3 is CSVEGQPYEQYF. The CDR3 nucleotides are TGCAGCGTTGAGGGCCAGCCCTACGAGCAGTACTTC.

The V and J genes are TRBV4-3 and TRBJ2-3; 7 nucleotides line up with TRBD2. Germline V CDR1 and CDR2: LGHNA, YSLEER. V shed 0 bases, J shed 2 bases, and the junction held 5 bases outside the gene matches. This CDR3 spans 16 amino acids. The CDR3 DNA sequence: TGCGCCAGCAGCCAAGAGCGACTAGCCTCCACAGATACGCAGTATTTT. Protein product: CASSQERLASTDTQYF.

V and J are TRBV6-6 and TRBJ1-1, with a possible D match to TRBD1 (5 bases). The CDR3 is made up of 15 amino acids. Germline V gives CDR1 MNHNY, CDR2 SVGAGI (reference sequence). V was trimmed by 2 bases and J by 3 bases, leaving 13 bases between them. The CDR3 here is CASSYRGGRDTEAFF. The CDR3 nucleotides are TGTGCCAGCAGTTACCGGGGGGGACGGGACACTGAAGCTTTCTTT.

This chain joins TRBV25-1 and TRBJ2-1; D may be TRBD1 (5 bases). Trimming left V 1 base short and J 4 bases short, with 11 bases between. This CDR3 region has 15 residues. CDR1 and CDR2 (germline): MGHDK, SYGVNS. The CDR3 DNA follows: TGTGCCAGCAGTGAATCAGGGCCAGAGTACAATGAGCAGTTCTTC. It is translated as CASSESGPEYNEQFF.

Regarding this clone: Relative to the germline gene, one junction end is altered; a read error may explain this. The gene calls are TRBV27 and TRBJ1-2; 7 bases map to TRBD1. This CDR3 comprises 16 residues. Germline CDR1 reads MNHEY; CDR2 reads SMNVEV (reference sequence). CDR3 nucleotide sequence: TGTGCCACCAGTTACTCGGCCGGGACAGTCACCTATGGCTACACCTTC. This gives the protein CATSYSAGTVTYGYTF.

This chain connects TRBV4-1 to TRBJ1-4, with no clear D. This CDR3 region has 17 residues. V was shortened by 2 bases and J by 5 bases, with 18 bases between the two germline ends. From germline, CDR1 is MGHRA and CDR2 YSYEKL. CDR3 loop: CASSQNPRAFPNEKLFF. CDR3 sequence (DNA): TGCGCCAGCAGCCAAAACCCCCGCGCCTTTCCGAATGAAAAACTGTTTTTT.

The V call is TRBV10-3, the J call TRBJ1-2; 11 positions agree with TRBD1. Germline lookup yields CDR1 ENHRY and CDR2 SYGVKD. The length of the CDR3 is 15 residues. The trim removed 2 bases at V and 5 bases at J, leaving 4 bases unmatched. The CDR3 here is CAISENGQGAYGYTF. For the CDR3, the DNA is TGTGCCATCAGTGAGAATGGACAGGGGGCGTATGGCTACACCTTC.

The CDR3 DNA reads TGTGCCAGCAGCGTCACAGGGGATGGAGAAAAACTGTTTTTT. Encoded protein: CASSVTGDGEKLFF. The chain has TRBV9 and TRBJ1-4, with TRBD1 matching 7 bases. The V segment lost 2 bases and the J segment 8 bases; nucleotides outside the gene matches: 6. Germline assignment: CDR1 SGDLS and CDR2 YYNGEE. The CDR3 consists of 14 residues.

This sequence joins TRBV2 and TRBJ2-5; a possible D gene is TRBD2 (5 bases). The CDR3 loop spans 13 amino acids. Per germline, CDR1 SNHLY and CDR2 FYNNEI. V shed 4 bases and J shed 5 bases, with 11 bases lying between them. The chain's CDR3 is CASSGRGYETQYF. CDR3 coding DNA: TGTGCCAGCAGTGGGAGAGGGTACGAGACCCAGTACTTC.

CDR3 sequence (DNA): TGTGCCAGCAGTGTTACGAACACCGGGGAGCTGTTTTTT. Its protein product is CASSVTNTGELFF. The chain joins TRBV6-1 to TRBJ2-2; no reliable D call. This CDR3 is 13 amino acids long. Germline values: CDR1 MNHNS, CDR2 SASEGT. V was trimmed by 4 bases and J by 0 bases, leaving 3 bases between them.

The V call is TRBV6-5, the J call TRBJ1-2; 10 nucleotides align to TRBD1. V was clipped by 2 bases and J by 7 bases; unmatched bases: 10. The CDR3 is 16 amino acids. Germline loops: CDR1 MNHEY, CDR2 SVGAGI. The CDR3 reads CASSYLTGQGIRGYTF. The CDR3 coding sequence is TGTGCCAGCAGTTACCTTACGGGACAGGGGATTCGTGGCTACACCTTC.

For the CDR3, the DNA is TGCGCCAGCAGCATGCAGGGGTTGCGCTCACCCCTCCACTTT. Amino acids: CASSMQGLRSPLHF. The V and J genes are TRBV4-3 and TRBJ1-6; D might be TRBD1 (6 bases). The CDR3 covers 14 residues. The germline V gene encodes CDR1 LGHNA and CDR2 YSLEER. V lost 5 bases and J lost 10, with 15 bases in between.

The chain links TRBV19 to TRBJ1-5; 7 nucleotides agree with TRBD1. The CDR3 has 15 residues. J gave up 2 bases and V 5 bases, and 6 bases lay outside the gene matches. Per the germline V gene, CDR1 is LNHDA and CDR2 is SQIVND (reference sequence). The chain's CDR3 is CASSARQGGNQPQHF. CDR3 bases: TGTGCCAGTAGTGCGCGACAGGGTGGCAATCAGCCCCAGCATTTT. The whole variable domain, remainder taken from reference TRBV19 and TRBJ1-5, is DGGITQSPKYLFRKEGQNVTLSCEQNLNHDAMYWYRQDPGQGLRLIYYSQIVNDFQKGDIAEGYSVSREKKESFPLTVTSAQKNPTAFYLCASSARQGGNQPQHFGDGTRLSIL.

The CDR3: CSVEVEGQGYGYTF. Written as DNA, the CDR3 is TGCAGCGTTGAAGTAGAGGGACAGGGCTATGGCTACACCTTC. The chain carries TRBV29-1 and TRBJ1-2; 9 positions agree with TRBD1. Trimming removed 1 base from V and 4 bases from J; junction bases left unmatched: 4. Germline-derived CDR1 and CDR2 are SQVTM and ANQGSEA. CDR3 length: 14 residues.

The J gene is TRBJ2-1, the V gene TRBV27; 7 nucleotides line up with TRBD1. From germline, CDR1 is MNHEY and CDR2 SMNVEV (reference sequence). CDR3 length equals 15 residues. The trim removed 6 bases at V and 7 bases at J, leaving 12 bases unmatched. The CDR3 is CASSPQSLTGNEQFF. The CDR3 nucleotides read TGTGCCAGCAGCCCCCAAAGCCTGACAGGGAATGAGCAGTTCTTC.

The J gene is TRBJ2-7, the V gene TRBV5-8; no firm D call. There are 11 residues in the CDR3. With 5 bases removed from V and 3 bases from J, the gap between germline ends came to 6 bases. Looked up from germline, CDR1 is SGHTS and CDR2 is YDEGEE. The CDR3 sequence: CASSPGYEQYF. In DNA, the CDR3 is TGTGCCAGCAGTCCAGGCTACGAGCAGTACTTC.